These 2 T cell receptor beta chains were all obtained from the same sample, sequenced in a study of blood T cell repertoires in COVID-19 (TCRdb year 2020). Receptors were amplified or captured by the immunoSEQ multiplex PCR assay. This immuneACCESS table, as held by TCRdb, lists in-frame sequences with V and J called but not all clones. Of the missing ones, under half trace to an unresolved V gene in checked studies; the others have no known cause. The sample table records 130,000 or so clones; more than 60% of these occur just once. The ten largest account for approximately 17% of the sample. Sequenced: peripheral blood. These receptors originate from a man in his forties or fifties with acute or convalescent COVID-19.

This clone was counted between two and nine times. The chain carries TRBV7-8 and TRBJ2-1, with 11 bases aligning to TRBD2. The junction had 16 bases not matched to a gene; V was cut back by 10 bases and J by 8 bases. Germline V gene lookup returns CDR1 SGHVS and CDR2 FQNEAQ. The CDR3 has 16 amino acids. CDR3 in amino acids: CATRPSGGTGVDEQFF. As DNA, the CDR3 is TGTGCCACCCGACCTAGCGGGGGGACGGGGGTCGATGAGCAGTTCTTC.

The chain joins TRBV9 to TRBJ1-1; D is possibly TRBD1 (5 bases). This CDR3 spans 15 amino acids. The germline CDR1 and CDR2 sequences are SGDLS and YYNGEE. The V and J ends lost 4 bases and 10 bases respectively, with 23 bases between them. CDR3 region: CASSPHTAGISGAFF. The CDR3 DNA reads TGTGCCAGCAGCCCTCATACCGCAGGGATCTCGGGAGCTTTCTTT.